This is a list of T cell receptor beta chains from one sample in a study of response to subunit inactivated influenza vaccine. TCRdb fed the RT-PCR reads into MiXCR, producing one record per CDR3 protein. Among 490,000 or so distinct CDR3 sequences listed, less than 10% were seen once. The sequencing here drew on PBMCs from blood, taken 23 to 25 months after vaccination. These receptors came from a man between 50 and 75 years old who received an inactivated influenza vaccine. CDR3s include the opening cysteine and the closing phenylalanine or tryptophan. The D gene is left open where the match is weak. Only part of the rows carry a size: once, few, many, or a class if the clone is expanded.

clone_size j_call v_call d_call cdr3_aa cdr3_nt
many TRBJ2-2 TRBV13 . CASRPNTGELFF TGTGCCAGCAGACCGAACACCGGGGAGCTGTTTTTT
few TRBJ1-1 TRBV4-3 . CASSHDSGGQGTEAFF TGCGCCAGCAGCCACGACTCGGGGGGTCAGGGCACTGAAGCTTTCTTT
few TRBJ1-1 TRBV11-2 . CASSLVNRGPEAFF TGTGCCAGCAGCTTAGTGAACCGGGGACCCGAAGCTTTCTTT
. TRBJ2-5 TRBV7-9 TRBD2 CASNLAGETQYF TGTGCCAGCAATTTAGCGGGGGAGACCCAGTACTTC
many TRBJ2-5 TRBV12-3/TRBV12-4 . CASSLHSRQETQYF TGTGCCAGCAGTTTGCACTCAAGACAAGAGACCCAGTACTTC
many TRBJ2-1 TRBV9 TRBD2 CASSVDGSGNYNEQFF TGTGCCAGCAGCGTAGATGGTAGCGGGAACTACAATGAGCAGTTCTTC
few TRBJ2-7 TRBV10-3 . CAISEGVREQYF TGTGCCATCAGTGAGGGGGTACGGGAGCAGTACTTC
few TRBJ2-7 TRBV4-3 . CASSQSPRGFNEQYF TGCGCCAGCAGCCAAAGTCCCCGGGGTTTCAACGAGCAGTACTTC
. TRBJ1-2 TRBV11-2 . CASSLGAGPNYGYTF TGTGCCAGCAGCTTAGGGGCAGGGCCTAACTATGGCTACACCTTC
. TRBJ2-3 TRBV4-3 . CASSQDKAVAGDTQYF TGCGCCAGCAGCCAAGATAAGGCGGTAGCTGGCGATACGCAGTATTTT
few TRBJ2-5 TRBV18 . CASSPRGSVQETQYF TGTGCCAGCTCACCAAGGGGAAGCGTCCAAGAGACCCAGTACTTC
few TRBJ2-1 TRBV12-3/TRBV12-4 TRBD2 CASRPSRTSYYNEQFF TGTGCCAGCAGGCCCTCAAGGACTAGCTATTACAATGAGCAGTTCTTC
few TRBJ1-1 TRBV13 . CASSFGGSMNTEAFF TGTGCCAGCAGCTTCGGCGGCAGCATGAACACTGAAGCTTTCTTT
few TRBJ1-5 TRBV12-3/TRBV12-4 . CASSLSIPLHQPQHF TGTGCCAGCAGTTTAAGCATACCGTTGCATCAGCCCCAGCATTTT
. TRBJ1-1 TRBV6-2/TRBV6-3 . CATLTTEMNTEAFF TGTGCCACCCTTACGACAGAAATGAACACTGAAGCTTTCTTT
. TRBJ1-4 TRBV7-2 . CASSPLENNEKLFF TGTGCCAGCAGCCCGCTGGAAAACAATGAAAAACTGTTTTTT